Shown below are 5 T cell receptor beta chains from a single sample sequenced in a study of blood T cell repertoires in COVID-19. Sequenced by immunoSEQ multiplex PCR; TCRdb stores in-frame clones only, minus some. Of approximately 350,000 clones listed, approximately 86% are singletons. The specimen sequenced was peripheral blood. These receptors all come from an older woman with COVID-19, enrolled during active disease.

The CDR3 region is CASSMGQGPRNGYTF. As DNA, the CDR3 is TGTGCCAGTAGTATGGGGCAGGGGCCGCGCAATGGCTACACCTTC. The chain is built from TRBV19 and TRBJ1-2; D possibly corresponds to TRBD1 (6 bases). Trimming took 3 bases from V and 6 from J, leaving 17 bases between them. Germline-derived CDR1 and CDR2 are LNHDA and SQIVND (reference sequence). The CDR3 has 15 residues.

The sample holds a few counts of this clone. The chain has TRBV27 and TRBJ1-6; D is unclear. V shed 7 bases and J shed 5 bases, with 18 bases lying between them. CDR1 and CDR2 from the germline V gene are MNHEY and SMNVEV (reference sequence). The length of the CDR3 is 16 residues. CDR3 sequence: CASIARRGLDNSPLHF. CDR3 nucleotides: TGTGCCAGCATTGCCCGGCGAGGACTGGATAATTCACCCCTCCACTTT.

CDR3 sequence: CASIRDRRYQETQYF. The CDR3 DNA reads as TGTGCCAGTATTAGGGACAGAAGATACCAAGAGACCCAGTACTTC. This chain joins TRBV19 and TRBJ2-5; TRBD1 agrees at 7 bases. V shed 7 bases and J 0 bases; nucleotides not matched to a gene: 8. CDR3 length: 15 amino acids. Germline V gives CDR1 LNHDA, CDR2 SQIVND (reference sequence).

The genes are TRBV5-1 and TRBJ1-6, with TRBD1 identical over 9 bases. CDR3 length: 16 residues. Trimming at V came to 0 bases and at J to 10 bases, leaving 8 bases not matched to a gene. In germline, CDR1 is SGHRS, CDR2 YFSETQ. The CDR3 DNA follows: TGCGCCAGCAGCTTGGAAGGGACAGGGAGTAGCTCACCCCTCCACTTT. Its translation is CASSLEGTGSSSPLHF.

This clone was observed once. The rearrangement links TRBV6-2 or TRBV6-3 to TRBJ1-1, with unresolved D. The CDR3 runs to 18 residues. The germline V gene encodes CDR1 MNHEY and CDR2 SVGEGT. The ends were cut back, 2 bases at V and 0 bases at J, with 19 bases in the middle. CDR3: CASSYPPVTRVMNTEAFF. As DNA, the CDR3 is TGTGCCAGCAGTTACCCTCCCGTGACTAGGGTCATGAACACTGAAGCTTTCTTT.